A single sample gave rise to the 14 T cell receptor beta chains below, sequenced in a study of T cells in Graves' hyperthyroidism and ophthalmopathy. RNA transcripts yielded amplified TCR beta CDR3 regions. The HTBI set primed first-round TCR CDR3 RT-PCR. A single record per CDR3 protein comes from TCRdb applying MiXCR to the multiplex PCR reads. This table holds 500,000 to 750,000 distinct CDR3 sequences, approximately 14% found once. Input material: blood. The receptors derive from a woman in her twenties or thirties with Graves' hyperthyroidism.

V is TRBV9 and J is TRBJ1-1, with TRBD1 as a possible D gene (6 bases). This CDR3 is built from 17 residues. Germline CDR1 and CDR2: SGDLS and YYNGEE. The V and J ends lost 1 base and 0 bases respectively, with 16 bases between them. The CDR3 spells CASSVRARGDMNTEAFF. The CDR3 nucleotides are TGTGCCAGCAGCGTAAGGGCCAGGGGCGATATGAACACTGAAGCTTTCTTT.

This clonotype was detected a few times. V and J are TRBV20-1 and TRBJ2-1; D gene unclear. The V gene lost 0 bases and the J gene lost 0 bases, with 12 bases spanning the gap. Germline loops: CDR1 DFQATT, CDR2 SNEGSKA (reference sequence). CDR3 length equals 16 residues. The CDR3 region is CSARDSKHSSYNEQFF. CDR3 nucleotide sequence: TGCAGTGCTAGAGATTCGAAACACAGCTCCTACAATGAGCAGTTCTTC.

This clonotype was counted ten times or more. The V and J genes are TRBV7-2 and TRBJ2-3, with TRBD1 matching over 7 bases. This CDR3 contains 16 residues. The V gene's germline CDR1 is SGHTA and CDR2 FQGNSA. Trimming at V came to 5 bases and at J to 3 bases, leaving 11 bases not matched to a gene. The CDR3: CASSRGGLASTDTQYF. CDR3 sequence (DNA): TGTGCCAGCAGCAGAGGGGGCTTAGCCAGTACAGATACGCAGTATTTT.

This clonotype has at least ten counts. V gene TRBV5-1 combines with J gene TRBJ2-7, with TRBD2 identical over 8 bases. The CDR3 has 14 residues. From germline, CDR1 is SGHRS and CDR2 YFSETQ. The trim removed 7 bases at V and 0 bases at J, leaving 6 bases unmatched. The CDR3 region is CASQIAGPSYEQYF. CDR3 coding DNA: TGCGCCAGCCAAATAGCGGGACCCTCCTACGAGCAGTACTTC.

The rearrangement joins TRBV20-1 to TRBJ1-2; D is undetermined. The CDR3 loop spans 9 amino acids. Germline lookup yields CDR1 DFQATT and CDR2 SNEGSKA (reference sequence). V dropped 6 bases and J dropped 8 bases, with 7 bases sitting between them. CDR3 amino acids: CSAKEGYTF. The CDR3 DNA reads as TGCAGTGCAAAGGAGGGCTACACCTTC.

This clonotype occurred many times. This chain joins TRBV5-1 and TRBJ1-1; D remains unclear. The CDR3 is 14 residues long. The V end lost 6 bases, the J end lost 0 bases, and 12 bases lay between the germline ends. The germline CDR1 and CDR2 sequences are SGHRS and YFSETQ. The CDR3 bases are TGCGCCAGCACCGAAACACCCTTGAACACTGAAGCTTTCTTT. This encodes CASTETPLNTEAFF. The variable domain in full, completed from reference TRBV5-1 and TRBJ1-1, reads KAGVTQTPRYLIKTRGQQVTLSCSPISGHRSVSWYQQTPGQGLQFLFEYFSETQRNKGNFPGRFSGRQFSNSRSEMNVSTLELGDSALYLCASTETPLNTEAFFGQGTRLTVV.

This clonotype was observed at least ten times. The genes are TRBV24-1 and TRBJ2-2; 7 nucleotides agree with TRBD2. Trimming took 2 bases from V and 5 from J; bases not matched to a gene: 13. CDR1 and CDR2 from the germline V gene are KGHDR and SFDVKD. The CDR3 consists of 18 residues. The CDR3 coding sequence is TGTGCCACCAGTGATTCATACTATGGCGGGAGCGGGACCGGGGAGCTGTTTTTT. It yields the protein CATSDSYYGGSGTGELFF.

Turning to this clonotype: One end of the junction varies from germline; a read error may be responsible. The chain couples TRBV7-6 to TRBJ2-3, with 9 bases identical to TRBD1. Germline V gives CDR1 SGHVS, CDR2 FNYEAQ. The CDR3 contains 19 residues. CDR3: CASSLVGSLDRGMTDTQYF. CDR3 nucleotide sequence: TGTGCCAGCAGTTTAGTGGGGTCGTTAGACAGGGGGATGACAGATACGCAGTATTTT.

This clonotype occurred a few times. This chain links TRBV19 with TRBJ2-1; no clear D gene. Germline V gives CDR1 LNHDA, CDR2 SQIVND (reference sequence). V lost 4 bases and J 9 bases, leaving 10 bases between the germline ends. CDR3 length: 12 amino acids. For the CDR3, the DNA is TGTGCCAGTAGTACTAGACTCGGTGAGCAGTTCTTC. Its protein is CASSTRLGEQFF.

This sequence joins TRBV12-3 or TRBV12-4 and TRBJ2-1; a weak D match, TRBD2 (6 bases). Trimming removed 5 bases from V and 2 bases from J, with 16 bases in between. CDR3 length: 16 amino acids. CDR3 DNA: TGTGCCAGCAGTCTACCCGCCGGGAGCCCCTACAATGAGCAGTTCTTC. Translation: CASSLPAGSPYNEQFF.

This clonotype came up many times. The genes are TRBV3-1 and TRBJ2-7, with D perhaps matching TRBD1 (6 bases). V lost 0 bases and J 2 bases, leaving 14 bases between the germline ends. Germline assignment: CDR1 LGHDT and CDR2 YNNKEL (reference sequence). The CDR3 runs to 16 residues. CDR3 loop: CASSQEMTGQPYEQYF. In DNA form, the CDR3 reads TGTGCCAGCAGCCAAGAGATGACGGGACAACCCTACGAGCAGTACTTC.

This clonotype was detected a few times. The V and J genes are TRBV7-2 and TRBJ1-4, with TRBD1 matching over 7 bases. The germline CDR1 and CDR2 sequences are SGHTA and FQGNSA. Trimming took 5 bases from V and 8 from J; bases not matched to a gene: 11. CDR3 length equals 15 residues. CDR3 sequence reads: CASSAPGQPSEKLFF. The DNA for the CDR3 is TGTGCCAGCAGCGCACCGGGACAGCCAAGCGAAAAACTGTTTTTT.

The table lists this clonotype with many counts. The chain joins TRBV5-1 to TRBJ2-2, with TRBD2 matching 7 bases. V gave up 2 bases and J gave up 4 bases; unmatched junction bases: 8. The length of the CDR3 is 16 residues. CDR1 is SGHRS, CDR2 YFSETQ, per germline. CDR3 sequence (DNA): TGCGCCAGCAGCTTAGCAGGCGGGAGCTTCACCGGGGAGCTGTTTTTT. Its protein is CASSLAGGSFTGELFF.

The V gene is TRBV24-1, the J gene TRBJ1-1; weak D call: TRBD1 (5 bases). This CDR3 region has 14 residues. With 1 base removed from V and 5 bases from J, the gap between germline ends came to 10 bases. The germline CDR1 and CDR2 sequences are KGHDR and SFDVKD. The DNA of the CDR3 is TGTGCCACCAGTGATTTATGTGGGGCGACTGAAGCTTTCTTT. This encodes CATSDLCGATEAFF.